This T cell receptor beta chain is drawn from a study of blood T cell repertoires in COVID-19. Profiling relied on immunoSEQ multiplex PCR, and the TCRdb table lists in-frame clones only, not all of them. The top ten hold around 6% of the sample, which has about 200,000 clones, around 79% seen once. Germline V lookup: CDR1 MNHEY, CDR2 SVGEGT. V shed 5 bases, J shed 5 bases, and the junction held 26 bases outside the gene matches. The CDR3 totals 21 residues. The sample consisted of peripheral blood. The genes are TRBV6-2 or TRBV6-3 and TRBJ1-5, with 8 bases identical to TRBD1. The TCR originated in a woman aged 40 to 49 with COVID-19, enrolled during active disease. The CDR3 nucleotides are TGTGCCAGCAGTACTGTAGGACAGGGAACTTATCCCCAAGACTTCTATCAGCCCCAGCATTTT. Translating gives CASSTVGQGTYPQDFYQPQHF.